This T cell receptor beta chain is from a study of CD8 T cells in ankylosing spondylitis. Study-wide points: Enrichment of disease-linked clones was reportedly significant in matched ankylosing spondylitis synovial fluid. Past research had described some motif variants in reactive arthritis synovial fluid and blood.

TCRdb reanalysed the 5' RACE reads using MiXCR and keeps one entry per CDR3 protein. Of approximately 90,000 distinct CDR3 sequences listed, over 6.5% are singletons. This clonotype was counted ten times or more. The antigen is unknown. The TCR sequence derives from a male donor with ankylosing spondylitis or in good health (not recorded which). The sample consisted of blood, either unsorted or a sorted T cell fraction (not recorded which).

DNA of the CDR3: TGTGCCAGCAGCTTAGTGGGGACTAGCATGGAGACCCAGTACTTC. Its translation is CASSLVGTSMETQYF. The genes are TRBV7-3 and TRBJ2-5, with 9 bases aligning to TRBD2. The germline CDR1 and CDR2 sequences are SGHTA and FQGTGA. The CDR3 spans 15 residues. With 2 bases clipped from V and 5 bases from J, the junction kept 6 bases outside the gene matches.